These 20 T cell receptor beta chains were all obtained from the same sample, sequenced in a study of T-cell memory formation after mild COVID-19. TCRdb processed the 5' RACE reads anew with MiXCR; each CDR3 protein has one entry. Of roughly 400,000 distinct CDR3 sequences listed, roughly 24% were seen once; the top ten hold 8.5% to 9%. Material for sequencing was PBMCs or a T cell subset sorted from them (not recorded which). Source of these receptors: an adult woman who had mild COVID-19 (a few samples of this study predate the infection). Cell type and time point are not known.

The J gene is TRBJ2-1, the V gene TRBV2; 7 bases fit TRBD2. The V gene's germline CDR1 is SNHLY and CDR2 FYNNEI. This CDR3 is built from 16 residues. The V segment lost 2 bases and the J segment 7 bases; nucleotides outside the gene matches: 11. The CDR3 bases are TGTGCCAGCAGTGAAAGGGGTGGGGTGCGGGAGAATGAGCAGTTCTTC. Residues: CASSERGGVRENEQFF.

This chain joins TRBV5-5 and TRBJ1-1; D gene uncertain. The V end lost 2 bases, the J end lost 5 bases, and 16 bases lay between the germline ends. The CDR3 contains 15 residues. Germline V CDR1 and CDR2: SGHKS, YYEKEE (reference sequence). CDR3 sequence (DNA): TGTGCCAGCAGCTTAAATGGTCGAGGGTGGACTGAAGCTTTCTTT. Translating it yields CASSLNGRGWTEAFF.

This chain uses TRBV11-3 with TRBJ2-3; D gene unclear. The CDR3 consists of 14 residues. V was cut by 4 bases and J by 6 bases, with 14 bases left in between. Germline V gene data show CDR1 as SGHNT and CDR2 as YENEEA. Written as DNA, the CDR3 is TGTGCCAGCAGCTCCGGACCGCCGTCCGATACGCAGTATTTT. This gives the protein CASSSGPPSDTQYF.

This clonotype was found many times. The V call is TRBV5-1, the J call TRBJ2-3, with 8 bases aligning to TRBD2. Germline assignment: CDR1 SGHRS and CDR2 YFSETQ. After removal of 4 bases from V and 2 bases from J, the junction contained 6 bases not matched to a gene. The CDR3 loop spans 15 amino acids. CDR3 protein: CASSPREGSTDTQYF. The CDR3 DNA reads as TGCGCCAGCAGCCCACGGGAGGGGTCCACAGATACGCAGTATTTT.

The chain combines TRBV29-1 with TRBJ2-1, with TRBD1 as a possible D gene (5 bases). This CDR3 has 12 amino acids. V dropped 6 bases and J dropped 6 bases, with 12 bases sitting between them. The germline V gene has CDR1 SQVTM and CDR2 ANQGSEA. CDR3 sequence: CSVRSDSNEQFF. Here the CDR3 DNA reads TGCAGCGTACGATCAGACAGCAATGAGCAGTTCTTC.

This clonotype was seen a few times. The CDR3 region has the DNA TGCAGTGCTGAGGGGGCAGCGAACACTGAAGCTTTCTTT. It codes for CSAEGAANTEAFF. The chain employs TRBV20-1 and TRBJ1-1; 7 bases fit TRBD1. This CDR3 has 13 residues. The germline CDR1 and CDR2 sequences are DFQATT and SNEGSKA (reference sequence). V lost 5 bases to trimming and J lost 1 base; unmatched junction nucleotides: 4.

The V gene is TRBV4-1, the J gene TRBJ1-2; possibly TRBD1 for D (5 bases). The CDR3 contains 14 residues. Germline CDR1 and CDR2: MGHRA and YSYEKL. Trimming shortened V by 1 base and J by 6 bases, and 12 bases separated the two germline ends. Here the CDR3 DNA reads TGCGCCAGCAGCCAAGGGGGCAGTATCAATGGCTACACCTTC. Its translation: CASSQGGSINGYTF.

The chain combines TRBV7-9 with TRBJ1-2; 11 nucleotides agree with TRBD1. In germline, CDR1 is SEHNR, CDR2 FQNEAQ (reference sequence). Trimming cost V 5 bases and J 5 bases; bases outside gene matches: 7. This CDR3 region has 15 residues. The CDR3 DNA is TGTGCCAGCAGCCCTGGACAGGGGGCGTGGTATGGCTACACCTTC. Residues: CASSPGQGAWYGYTF.

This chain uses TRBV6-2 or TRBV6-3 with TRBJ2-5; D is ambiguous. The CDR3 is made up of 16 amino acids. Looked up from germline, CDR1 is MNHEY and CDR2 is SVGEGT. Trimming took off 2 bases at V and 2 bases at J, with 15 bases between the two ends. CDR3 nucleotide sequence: TGTGCCAGCAGTTACCCCCCCTGGCGGAGACAAGAGACCCAGTACTTC. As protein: CASSYPPWRRQETQYF.

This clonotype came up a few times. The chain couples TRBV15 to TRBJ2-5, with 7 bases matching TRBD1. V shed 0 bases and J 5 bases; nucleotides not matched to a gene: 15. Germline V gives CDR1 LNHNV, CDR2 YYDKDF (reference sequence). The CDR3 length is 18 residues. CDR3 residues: CATSRDFRQDRPFETQYF. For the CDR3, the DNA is TGTGCCACCAGCAGAGATTTTCGTCAGGACAGGCCCTTCGAGACCCAGTACTTC.

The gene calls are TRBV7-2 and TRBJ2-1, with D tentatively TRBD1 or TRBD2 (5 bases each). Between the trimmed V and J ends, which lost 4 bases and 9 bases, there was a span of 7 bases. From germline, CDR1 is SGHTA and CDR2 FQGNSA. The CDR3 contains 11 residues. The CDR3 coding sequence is TGTGCCAGCAGCTCGAGGGGTGAGCAGTTCTTC. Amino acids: CASSSRGEQFF. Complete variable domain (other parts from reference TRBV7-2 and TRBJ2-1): GAGVSQSPSNKVTEKGKDVELRCDPISGHTALYWYRQSLGQGLEFLIYFQGNSAPDKSGLPSDRFSAERTGGSVSTLTIQRTQQEDSAVYLCASSSRGEQFFGPGTRLTVL.

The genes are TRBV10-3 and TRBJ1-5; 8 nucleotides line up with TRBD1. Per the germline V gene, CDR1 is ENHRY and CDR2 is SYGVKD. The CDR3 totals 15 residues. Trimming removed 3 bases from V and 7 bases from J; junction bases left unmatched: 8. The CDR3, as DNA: TGTGCCATCAGTGACAGTGACAGGGGATACCAGCCCCAGCATTTT. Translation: CAISDSDRGYQPQHF.

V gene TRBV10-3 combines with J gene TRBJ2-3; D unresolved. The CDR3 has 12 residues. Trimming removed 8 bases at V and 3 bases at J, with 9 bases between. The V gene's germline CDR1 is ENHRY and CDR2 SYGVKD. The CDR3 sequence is CAIGWGTDTQYF. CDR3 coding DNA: TGTGCCATCGGGTGGGGTACAGATACGCAGTATTTT.

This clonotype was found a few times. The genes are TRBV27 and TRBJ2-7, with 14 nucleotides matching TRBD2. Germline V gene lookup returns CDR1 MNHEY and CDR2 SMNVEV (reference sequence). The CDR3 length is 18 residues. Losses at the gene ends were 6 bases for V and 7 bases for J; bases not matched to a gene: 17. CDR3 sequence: CASRHDSPPGLAGVEQYF. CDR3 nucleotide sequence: TGTGCCAGCAGACATGACTCGCCCCCGGGACTAGCGGGAGTTGAGCAGTACTTC.

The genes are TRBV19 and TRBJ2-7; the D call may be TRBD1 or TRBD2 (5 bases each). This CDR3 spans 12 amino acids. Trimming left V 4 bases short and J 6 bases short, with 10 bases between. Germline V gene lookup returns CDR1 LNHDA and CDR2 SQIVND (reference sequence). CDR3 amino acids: CASSTSGSEQYF. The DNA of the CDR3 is TGTGCCAGTAGTACCTCAGGGAGCGAGCAGTACTTC.

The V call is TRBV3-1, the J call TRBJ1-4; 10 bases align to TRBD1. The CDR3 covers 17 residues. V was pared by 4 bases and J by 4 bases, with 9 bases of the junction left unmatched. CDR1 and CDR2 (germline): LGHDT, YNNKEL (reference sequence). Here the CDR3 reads CASSRGTGALRNEKLFF. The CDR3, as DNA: TGTGCCAGCAGCCGGGGGACAGGGGCTCTTCGTAATGAAAAACTGTTTTTT.

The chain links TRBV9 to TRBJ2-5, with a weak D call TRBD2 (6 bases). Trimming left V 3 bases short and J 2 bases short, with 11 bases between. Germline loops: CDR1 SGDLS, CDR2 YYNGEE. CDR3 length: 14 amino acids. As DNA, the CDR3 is TGTGCCAGCAGCGAGAGCGGGCGGCAAGAGACCCAGTACTTC. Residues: CASSESGRQETQYF.

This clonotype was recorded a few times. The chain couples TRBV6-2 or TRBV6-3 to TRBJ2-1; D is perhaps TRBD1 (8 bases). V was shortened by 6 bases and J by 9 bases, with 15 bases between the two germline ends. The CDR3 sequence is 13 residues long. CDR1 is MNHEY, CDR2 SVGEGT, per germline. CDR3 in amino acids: CASRKQGEGEQFF. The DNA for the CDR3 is TGTGCCAGCAGAAAACAGGGGGAGGGTGAGCAGTTCTTC.

The CDR3 sequence: CASHEGGIGTGELFF. The CDR3 nucleotides are TGTGCCAGCCATGAAGGGGGCATTGGCACCGGGGAGCTGTTTTTT. The rearrangement joins TRBV2 to TRBJ2-2; 7 nucleotides agree with TRBD1. Looked up from germline, CDR1 is SNHLY and CDR2 is FYNNEI. The CDR3 consists of 15 residues. J gave up 4 bases and V 8 bases, and 10 bases lay outside the gene matches. Full variable domain (rest looked up from reference TRBV2 and TRBJ2-2): EPEVTQTPSHQVTQMGQEVILRCVPISNHLYFYWYRQILGQKVEFLVSFYNNEISEKSEIFDDQFSVERPDGSNFTLKIRSTKLEDSAMYFCASHEGGIGTGELFFGEGSRLTVL.

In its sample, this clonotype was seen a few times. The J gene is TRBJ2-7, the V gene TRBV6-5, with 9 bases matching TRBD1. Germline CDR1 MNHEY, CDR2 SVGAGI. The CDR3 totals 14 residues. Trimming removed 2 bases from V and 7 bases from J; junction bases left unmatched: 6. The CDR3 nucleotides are TGTGCCAGCAGTTACGAACAGGGGGCACGGGAGCAGTACTTC. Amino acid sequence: CASSYEQGAREQYF.